This T cell receptor (beta chain) originates from a study of cytomegalovirus exposure and HLA in healthy donors. Overall study results and limits: Cytomegalovirus status, reportedly, was diagnosed with high specificity and sensitivity by the classifier. CMV antigen specificity was confirmed in vitro for a few CMV-associated chains.

Germline CDR1 KGHSY, CDR2 FQNENV. Trimming took 1 base from V and 4 from J, leaving 12 bases between them. CDR3 length: 15 amino acids. This clone was seen only a few times. The target antigen is unknown. The donors formed part of the roughly 120-subject validation cohort, distinct from the roughly 700-subject first cohort. Profiled with immunoSEQ multiplex PCR; TCRdb holds only in-frame clones, not every one. In the table there are some 60,000 clones, over 85% of which are singletons. The TCR was taken from a man younger than 30 in good health and CMV-seropositive. The chain has TRBV16 and TRBJ2-3; D may be TRBD1 (5 bases). Material for sequencing was PBMCs. The CDR3 reads CASSQWGRTPDTQYF. The DNA for the CDR3 is TGTGCCAGCAGCCAATGGGGCAGGACCCCAGATACGCAGTATTTT.